This TCR beta chain appears in the sequencing data of a study of blood T cell repertoires in COVID-19. As for the study in general: Whether acute or convalescent, the COVID-19 samples came from the United States, Italy and Spain.

J gave up 2 bases and V 0 bases, and 5 bases lay outside the gene matches. The CDR3 contains 16 residues. Germline CDR1 LGHDT, CDR2 YNNKEL (reference sequence). As handled by the study authors: Scientists estimated how many nucleated cells there were by amplifying reference gene primers. The data were produced by immunoSEQ multiplex PCR, yet TCRdb's version contains in-frame clones alone and is incomplete. The DNA was the basis for D and trimming; V, J and clone size are from that table. Among about 280,000 clones listed, 85% were seen once. The chain is built from TRBV3-1 (or the pseudogene TRBV3-2) and TRBJ2-7; TRBD2 agrees at 9 bases. The specimen was peripheral blood. The TCR comes from a human donor in a cohort sampled during active COVID-19. The CDR3 here is CASSQDLRLAAYEQYF. CDR3 in DNA: TGTGCCAGCAGCCAAGATTTGCGACTAGCGGCCTACGAGCAGTACTTC.